These 27 T cell receptor beta chains were all obtained from the same sample, sequenced in a study of blood T cell repertoires in COVID-19. Data came from immunoSEQ multiplex PCR; TCRdb stores just in-frame clones and leaves some out. The repertoire holds under 400,000 clones, 70% to 90% seen once, with around 1.9% in the top ten. The sample taken for sequencing was PBMCs or T cells enriched from blood (not recorded which). All receptors derive from a man aged 35-49 years in a cohort exposed to, infected with or recovered from COVID-19 (not recorded which).

This clone has just a few counts. The rearrangement uses TRBV30 and TRBJ2-1; D might be TRBD1 (8 bases). Looked up from germline, CDR1 is GTSNPN and CDR2 is SVGIG (reference sequence). The CDR3 has 11 residues. Trimming removed 3 bases at V and 14 bases at J, with 14 bases between. The CDR3 sequence is CAWRGQGGKFF. Here the CDR3 DNA reads TGTGCCTGGAGAGGACAGGGAGGGAAGTTCTTC.

V usage is TRBV21-1 and J usage is TRBJ2-7; the D call in the table, TRBD1, was not verified against the DNA. TRBV21-1 is a known pseudogene. The CDR3 has 16 amino acids. In DNA form, the CDR3 reads TGTGCCAGCAGCTCGTGCTGTGGGACAGGGGTCTACGAGCAGTACTTC. Its protein is CASSSCCGTGVYEQYF.

This clone showed up many times. CDR3 nucleotides: TGTGCCAGCACCTTACAGAGCTCTGGGGCCAACGTCCTGACTTTC. It codes for CASTLQSSGANVLTF. The chain couples TRBV6-5 to TRBJ2-6; D is uncertain. Between the trimmed V and J ends, which lost 7 bases and 0 bases, there was a span of 10 bases. Germline assignment: CDR1 MNHEY and CDR2 SVGAGI. This CDR3 spans 15 amino acids.

CDR3 in DNA: TGCGCCAGCAAGAGAGGAGATAATGAAAAACTGTTTTTT. Its protein product is CASKRGDNEKLFF. The chain employs TRBV5-1 and TRBJ1-4; D is ambiguous. Germline CDR1 SGHRS, CDR2 YFSETQ. Trimming shortened V by 6 bases and J by 4 bases, and 10 bases separated the two germline ends. CDR3 length: 13 residues.

This clone was observed once. This chain joins TRBV28 and TRBJ2-3; D is perhaps TRBD2 (6 bases). V gave up 5 bases and J gave up 2 bases, with 17 bases separating them. This CDR3 is built from 16 residues. Germline loops: CDR1 MDHEN, CDR2 SYDVKM. CDR3 DNA sequence: TGTGCCAGCAGTCCGGGGAGGTCCCCTAACACAGATACGCAGTATTTT. It specifies CASSPGRSPNTDTQYF.

The gene calls are TRBV27 and TRBJ1-2; 8 nucleotides align to TRBD1. Germline V gene lookup returns CDR1 MNHEY and CDR2 SMNVEV (reference sequence). The CDR3 spans 16 residues. V shed 6 bases and J 1 base; nucleotides not matched to a gene: 10. CDR3: CASSQDRAAGNYGYTF. The DNA for the CDR3 is TGTGCCAGCAGCCAGGACAGGGCGGCGGGTAACTATGGCTACACCTTC.

The rearrangement uses TRBV7-6 and TRBJ2-7; 13 bases fit TRBD2. The CDR3 has 15 residues. The trim removed 5 bases at V and 2 bases at J, leaving 3 bases unmatched. Germline V gene sequence: CDR1 SGHVS, CDR2 FNYEAQ. The CDR3 here is CASSPGTSGAYEQYF. CDR3 bases: TGTGCCAGCAGCCCAGGGACTAGCGGGGCCTACGAGCAGTACTTC.

This clone occurred once. V is TRBV10-3 and J is TRBJ1-1; D call uncertain. The CDR3 has 13 residues. Trimming stripped 7 bases from V and 1 base from J, with 10 bases between. CDR1 ENHRY and CDR2 SYGVKD come from the germline V gene. The CDR3 sequence: CAITSPGNTEAFF. The CDR3 nucleotides read TGTGCCATCACGAGCCCCGGGAACACTGAAGCTTTCTTT.

This clone was seen more than once but under ten times. V and J are TRBV28 and TRBJ1-4; no reliable D call. The CDR3 covers 11 residues. CDR1 is MDHEN, CDR2 SYDVKM, per germline. V gave up 8 bases and J gave up 7 bases, with 8 bases separating them. The CDR3 bases are TGTGCCAGCCTAACGGGTGAAAAACTGTTTTTT. Translating gives CASLTGEKLFF.

The count of this clone is one. The chain employs TRBV29-1 and TRBJ1-1; D gene ambiguous. V was trimmed by 6 bases and J by 1 base, leaving 9 bases between them. The germline V gene encodes CDR1 SQVTM and CDR2 ANQGSEA. This CDR3 contains 12 residues. The CDR3 region is CSVRTTNTEAFF. The CDR3 region has the DNA TGCAGCGTCCGCACAACGAACACTGAAGCTTTCTTT.

The genes are TRBV7-8 and TRBJ2-3, with 12 bases lining up with TRBD2. Germline CDR1 is SGHVS and CDR2 is FQNEAQ. The J segment lost 2 bases and the V segment lost 3 bases, leaving 3 bases of the junction unmatched. The CDR3 totals 16 residues. The CDR3 nucleotides read TGTGCCAGCAGCTTGACTAGCGGGAGCACCACAGATACGCAGTATTTT. Translation: CASSLTSGSTTDTQYF.

This clone showed up just once. This chain links TRBV3-1 (or the pseudogene TRBV3-2) with TRBJ1-6; 7 bases are a match to TRBD1. V lost 4 bases, J lost 5 bases, and 5 bases stayed unmatched. Germline-derived CDR1 and CDR2 are LGHDT and YNNKEL (reference sequence). The CDR3 covers 15 residues. This CDR3 reads CASSPRGTDNSPLHF. The CDR3 nucleotides read TGTGCCAGCAGCCCCCGCGGGACAGATAATTCACCCCTCCACTTT.

The rearrangement uses TRBV7-9 and TRBJ1-1, with 8 bases aligning to TRBD1. Trimming took 3 bases from V and 4 from J; bases not matched to a gene: 4. The germline V gene has CDR1 SEHNR and CDR2 FQNEAQ (reference sequence). This CDR3 is 14 amino acids long. CDR3 sequence: CASSFQGAVTEAFF. The CDR3 coding sequence is TGTGCCAGCAGCTTCCAGGGGGCGGTCACTGAAGCTTTCTTT.

The V and J genes are TRBV5-4 and TRBJ2-1, with 12 positions matching TRBD2. The junction had 12 bases not matched to a gene; V was cut back by 3 bases and J by 14 bases. The CDR3 consists of 15 residues. Germline loops: CDR1 SGHNT, CDR2 YYREEE (reference sequence). The CDR3 region has the DNA TGTGCCAGCAGCTCGCACGCAAGACTAGCGGGAGATGAGTTCTTC. Translated, it gives CASSSHARLAGDEFF.

Only one count was recorded for this clone. The chain links TRBV9 to TRBJ2-7, with 13 bases aligning to TRBD2. Trimming took 0 bases from V and 4 from J; bases not matched to a gene: 4. CDR1 and CDR2 (germline): SGDLS, YYNGEE. The CDR3 loop spans 16 amino acids. The CDR3 is CASSVELAGGPYEQYF. The CDR3 DNA reads as TGTGCCAGCAGCGTAGAACTAGCGGGAGGGCCGTACGAGCAGTACTTC.

The chain recombines TRBV7-9 with TRBJ1-1, with D possibly TRBD1 on 5 matching bases. Trimming removed 2 bases at V and 3 bases at J, with 10 bases between. CDR1 and CDR2 from the germline V gene are SEHNR and FQNEAQ (reference sequence). There are 14 residues in the CDR3. The CDR3 region is CASSLRGMDTEAFF. CDR3 nucleotides: TGTGCCAGCAGCTTAAGGGGCATGGACACTGAAGCTTTCTTT.

Only a few counts were recorded for this clone. The chain uses TRBV7-9 and TRBJ1-5, with a weak D call TRBD1 (6 bases). CDR1 is SEHNR, CDR2 FQNEAQ, per germline (reference sequence). This CDR3 is built from 15 residues. The V end lost 3 bases, the J end lost 7 bases, and 16 bases lay between the germline ends. The CDR3 loop reads CASSLDVGGQQPQHF. The CDR3 DNA reads TGTGCCAGCAGCTTGGACGTGGGGGGGCAGCAGCCCCAGCATTTT.

This CDR3 is CASRGDRGTGELFF. The DNA for the CDR3 is TGCGCCAGCAGAGGGGACAGGGGGACCGGGGAGCTGTTTTTT. The chain combines TRBV5-1 with TRBJ2-2, with 11 nucleotides matching TRBD1. Germline trimming cut 5 bases from V and 5 bases from J; bases unmatched to any gene: 2. This CDR3 is built from 14 residues. Germline loops: CDR1 SGHRS, CDR2 YFSETQ. Drawing the rest from reference TRBV5-1 and TRBJ2-2, the complete variable domain is KAGVTQTPRYLIKTRGQQVTLSCSPISGHRSVSWYQQTPGQGLQFLFEYFSETQRNKGNFPGRFSGRQFSNSRSEMNVSTLELGDSALYLCASRGDRGTGELFFGEGSRLTVL.

The CDR3 reads CASRTIRDGSTEAFF. The CDR3 nucleotides read TGTGCCAGTAGGACTATAAGGGATGGAAGCACTGAAGCTTTCTTT. This chain uses TRBV19 with TRBJ1-1; no clear D. The V gene lost 6 bases and the J gene lost 4 bases, with 18 bases spanning the gap. This CDR3 has 15 amino acids. Germline V gene data show CDR1 as LNHDA and CDR2 as SQIVND (reference sequence).

This chain uses TRBV7-2 with TRBJ2-2, with a possible D match to TRBD2 (6 bases). CDR3 length equals 14 residues. Per the germline V gene, CDR1 is SGHTA and CDR2 is FQGNSA. The ends were cut back, 3 bases at V and 1 base at J, with 6 bases in the middle. As DNA, the CDR3 is TGTGCCAGCAGCTTGGGACTGAACACCGGGGAGCTGTTTTTT. It is translated as CASSLGLNTGELFF.

This chain joins TRBV4-1 and TRBJ2-3; 9 nucleotides agree with TRBD2. Germline trimming cut 1 base from V and 0 bases from J; bases unmatched to any gene: 11. This CDR3 spans 19 amino acids. Per germline, CDR1 MGHRA and CDR2 YSYEKL. The DNA of the CDR3 is TGCGCCAGCAGCCAAGTAAGCCTAGCGGGATCCTCTAGCACAGATACGCAGTATTTT. Translation gives CASSQVSLAGSSSTDTQYF.

The J gene is TRBJ1-2, the V gene TRBV28; D remains ambiguous. The germline V and J ends were trimmed by 5 bases and 4 bases, with 17 bases remaining between them. This CDR3 contains 15 residues. Germline V lookup: CDR1 MDHEN, CDR2 SYDVKM. The CDR3 loop is CASSPLPARGYGYTF. The CDR3 coding sequence is TGTGCCAGCAGTCCCCTGCCGGCGCGGGGCTATGGCTACACCTTC.

This chain joins TRBV6-5 and TRBJ1-1; 10 bases match TRBD1. This CDR3 is 13 amino acids long. Germline-derived CDR1 and CDR2 are MNHEY and SVGAGI. V dropped 6 bases and J dropped 6; count of bases not matched to a gene: 4. The CDR3 here is CASSRQGAAEAFF. DNA for the CDR3: TGTGCCAGCAGCCGACAGGGGGCGGCTGAAGCTTTCTTT.

The chain uses TRBV19 and TRBJ1-5, with D tentatively TRBD1 (6 bases). Germline CDR1 reads LNHDA; CDR2 reads SQIVND (reference sequence). Trimming removed 7 bases at V and 2 bases at J, with 18 bases between. This CDR3 has 16 amino acids. CDR3 amino acids: CASTLGAGVRNQPQHF. Written as DNA, the CDR3 is TGTGCCAGTACGCTGGGGGCGGGGGTACGCAATCAGCCCCAGCATTTT. The full variable domain, with the rest looked up from reference TRBV19 and TRBJ1-5, is DGGITQSPKYLFRKEGQNVTLSCEQNLNHDAMYWYRQDPGQGLRLIYYSQIVNDFQKGDIAEGYSVSREKKESFPLTVTSAQKNPTAFYLCASTLGAGVRNQPQHFGDGTRLSIL.

The V call is TRBV18, the J call TRBJ2-3; perhaps TRBD2 as D (5 bases). Trimming stripped 3 bases from V and 3 bases from J, with 10 bases between. The CDR3 is made up of 14 amino acids. Per germline, CDR1 KGHSH and CDR2 LQKENI. The CDR3 region is CASSPRTDTDTQYF. Written as DNA, the CDR3 is TGTGCCAGCTCACCTCGGACTGATACAGATACGCAGTATTTT.

The chain has TRBV27 and TRBJ2-1; D possibly corresponds to TRBD1 (6 bases). The V end lost 5 bases, the J end lost 8 bases, and 13 bases lay between the germline ends. This CDR3 is built from 13 residues. CDR1 and CDR2 from the germline V gene are MNHEY and SMNVEV (reference sequence). CDR3 sequence: CASSLQGFDEQFF. The CDR3 nucleotides are TGTGCCAGCAGTCTACAGGGATTTGATGAGCAGTTCTTC.

J is TRBJ2-3 and V is TRBV10-3; D gene ambiguous. Looked up from germline, CDR1 is ENHRY and CDR2 is SYGVKD. CDR3 length: 16 amino acids. Trimming shortened V by 4 bases and J by 1 base, and 15 bases separated the two germline ends. The CDR3 loop reads CAISASGGTRTDTQYF. In DNA, the CDR3 is TGTGCCATCAGTGCCAGTGGTGGCACCCGCACAGATACGCAGTATTTT.